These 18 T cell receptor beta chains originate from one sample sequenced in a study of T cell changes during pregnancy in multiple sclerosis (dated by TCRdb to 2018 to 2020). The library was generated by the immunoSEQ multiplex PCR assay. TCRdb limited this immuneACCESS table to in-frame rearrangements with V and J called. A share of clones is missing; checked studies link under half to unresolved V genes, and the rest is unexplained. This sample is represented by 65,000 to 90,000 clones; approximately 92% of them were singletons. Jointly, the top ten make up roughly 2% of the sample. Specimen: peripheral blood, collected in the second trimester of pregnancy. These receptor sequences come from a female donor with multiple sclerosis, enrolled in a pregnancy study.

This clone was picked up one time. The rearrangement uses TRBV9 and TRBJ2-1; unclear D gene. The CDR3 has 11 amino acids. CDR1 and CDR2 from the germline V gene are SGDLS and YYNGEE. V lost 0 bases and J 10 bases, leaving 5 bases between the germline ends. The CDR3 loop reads CASSVDTEQFF. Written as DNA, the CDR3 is TGTGCCAGCAGCGTAGACACAGAGCAGTTCTTC.

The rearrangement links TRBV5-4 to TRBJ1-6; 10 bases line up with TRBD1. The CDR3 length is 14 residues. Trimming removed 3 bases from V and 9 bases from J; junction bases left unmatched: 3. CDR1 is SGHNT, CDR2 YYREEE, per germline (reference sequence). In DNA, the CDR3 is TGTGCCAGCAGCTCGGGGACAGGGGTTTCACCCCTCCACTTT. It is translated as CASSSGTGVSPLHF. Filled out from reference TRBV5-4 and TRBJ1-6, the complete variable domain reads ETGVTQSPTHLIKTRGQQVTLRCSSQSGHNTVSWYQQALGQGPQFIFQYYREEENGRGNFPPRFSGLQFPNYSSELNVNALELDDSALYLCASSSGTGVSPLHFGNGTRLTVT.

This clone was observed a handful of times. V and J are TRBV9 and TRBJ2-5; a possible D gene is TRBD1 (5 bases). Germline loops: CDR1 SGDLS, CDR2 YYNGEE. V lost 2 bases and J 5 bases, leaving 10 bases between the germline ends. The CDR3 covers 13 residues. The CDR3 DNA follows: TGTGCCAGCAGCGTCCAGGGTCGTGAGACCCAGTACTTC. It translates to CASSVQGRETQYF.

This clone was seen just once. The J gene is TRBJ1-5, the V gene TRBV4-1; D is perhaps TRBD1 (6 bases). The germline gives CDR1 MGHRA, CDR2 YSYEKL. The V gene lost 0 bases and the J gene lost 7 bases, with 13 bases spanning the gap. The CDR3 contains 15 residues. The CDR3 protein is CASSQEAGTRQPQHF. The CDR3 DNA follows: TGCGCCAGCAGCCAAGAGGCAGGGACAAGGCAGCCCCAGCATTTT.

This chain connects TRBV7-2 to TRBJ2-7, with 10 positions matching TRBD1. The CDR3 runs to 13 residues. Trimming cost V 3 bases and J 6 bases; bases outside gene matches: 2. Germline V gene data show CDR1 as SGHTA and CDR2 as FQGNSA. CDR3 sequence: CASSFGTGVEQYF. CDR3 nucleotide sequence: TGTGCCAGCAGCTTCGGGACAGGGGTCGAGCAGTACTTC.

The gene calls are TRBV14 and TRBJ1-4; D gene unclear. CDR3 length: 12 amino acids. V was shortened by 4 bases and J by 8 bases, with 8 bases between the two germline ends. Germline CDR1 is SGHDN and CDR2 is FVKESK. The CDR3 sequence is CASSRTGEKLFF. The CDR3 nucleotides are TGTGCCAGCAGCCGTACGGGGGAAAAACTGTTTTTT.

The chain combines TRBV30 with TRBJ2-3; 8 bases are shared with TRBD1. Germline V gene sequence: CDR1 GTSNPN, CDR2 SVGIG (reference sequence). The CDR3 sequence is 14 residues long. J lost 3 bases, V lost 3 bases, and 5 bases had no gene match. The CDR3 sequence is CAWSRGLTTDTQYF. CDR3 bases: TGTGCCTGGAGCAGGGGGCTGACGACAGATACGCAGTATTTT. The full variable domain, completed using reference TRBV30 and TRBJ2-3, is SQTIHQWPATLVQPVGSPLSLECTVEGTSNPNLYWYRQAAGRGLQLLFYSVGIGQISSEVPQNLSASRPQDRQFILSSKKLLLSDSGFYLCAWSRGLTTDTQYFGPGTRLTVL.

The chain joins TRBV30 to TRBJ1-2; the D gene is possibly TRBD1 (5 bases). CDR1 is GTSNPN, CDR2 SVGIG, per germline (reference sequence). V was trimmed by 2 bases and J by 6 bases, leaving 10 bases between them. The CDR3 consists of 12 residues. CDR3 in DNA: TGTGCCTGGAGTATGGGACTTCATGGCTACACCTTC. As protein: CAWSMGLHGYTF.

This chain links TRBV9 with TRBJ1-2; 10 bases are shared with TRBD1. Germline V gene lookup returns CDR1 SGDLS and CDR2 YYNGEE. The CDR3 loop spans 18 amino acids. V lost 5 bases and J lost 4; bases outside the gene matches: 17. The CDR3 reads CASSRKHSGTGASYGYTF. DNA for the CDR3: TGTGCCAGCAGTCGAAAACACTCCGGGACAGGGGCCAGCTATGGCTACACCTTC. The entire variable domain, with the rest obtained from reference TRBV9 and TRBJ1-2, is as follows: DSGVTQTPKHLITATGQRVTLRCSPRSGDLSVYWYQQSLDQGLQFLIQYYNGEERAKGNILERFSAQQFPDLHSELNLSSLELGDSALYFCASSRKHSGTGASYGYTFGSGTRLTVV.

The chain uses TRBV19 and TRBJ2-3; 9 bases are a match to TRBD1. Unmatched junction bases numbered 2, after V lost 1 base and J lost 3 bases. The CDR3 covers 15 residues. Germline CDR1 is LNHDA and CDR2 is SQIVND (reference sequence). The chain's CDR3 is CASSIGTGVTDTQYF. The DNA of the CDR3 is TGTGCCAGTAGTATAGGGACAGGGGTAACAGATACGCAGTATTTT.

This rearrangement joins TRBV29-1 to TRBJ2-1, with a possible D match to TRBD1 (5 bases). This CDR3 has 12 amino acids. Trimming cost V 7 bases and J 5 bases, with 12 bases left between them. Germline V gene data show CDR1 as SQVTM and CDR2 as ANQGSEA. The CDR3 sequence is CSAQGTDNEQFF. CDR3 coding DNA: TGCAGCGCCCAGGGAACGGACAATGAGCAGTTCTTC.

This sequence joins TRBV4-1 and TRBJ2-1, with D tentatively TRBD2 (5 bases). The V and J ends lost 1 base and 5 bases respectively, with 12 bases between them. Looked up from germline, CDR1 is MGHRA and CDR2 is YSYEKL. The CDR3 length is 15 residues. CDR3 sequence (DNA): TGCGCCAGCAGCCAAGGGGCGGGCGAGGACAATGAGCAGTTCTTC. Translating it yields CASSQGAGEDNEQFF.

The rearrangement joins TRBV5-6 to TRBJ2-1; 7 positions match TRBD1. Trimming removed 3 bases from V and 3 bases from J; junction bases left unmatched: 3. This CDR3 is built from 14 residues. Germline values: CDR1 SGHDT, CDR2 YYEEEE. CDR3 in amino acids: CASSSTGLYNEQFF. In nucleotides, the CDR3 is TGTGCCAGCAGCTCGACAGGGCTCTACAATGAGCAGTTCTTC.

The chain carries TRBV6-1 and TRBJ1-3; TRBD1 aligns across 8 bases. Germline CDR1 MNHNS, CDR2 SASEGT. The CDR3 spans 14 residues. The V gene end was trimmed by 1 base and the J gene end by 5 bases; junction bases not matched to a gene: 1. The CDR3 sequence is CASSEGTGRNTIYF. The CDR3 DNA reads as TGTGCCAGCAGTGAAGGGACAGGGCGAAACACCATATATTTT.

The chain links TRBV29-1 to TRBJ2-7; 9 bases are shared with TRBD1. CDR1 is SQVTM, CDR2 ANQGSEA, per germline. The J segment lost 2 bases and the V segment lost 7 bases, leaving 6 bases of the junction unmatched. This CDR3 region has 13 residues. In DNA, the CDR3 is TGCAGCGCCGGGGACAGGGCAACCTACGAGCAGTACTTC. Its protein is CSAGDRATYEQYF.

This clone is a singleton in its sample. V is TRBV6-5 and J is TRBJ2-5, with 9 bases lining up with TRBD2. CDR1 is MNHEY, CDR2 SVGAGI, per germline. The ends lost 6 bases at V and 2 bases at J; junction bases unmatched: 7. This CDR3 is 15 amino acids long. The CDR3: CASRSRGGGQETQYF. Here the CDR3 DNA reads TGTGCCAGCAGATCGCGGGGGGGTGGACAAGAGACCCAGTACTTC.

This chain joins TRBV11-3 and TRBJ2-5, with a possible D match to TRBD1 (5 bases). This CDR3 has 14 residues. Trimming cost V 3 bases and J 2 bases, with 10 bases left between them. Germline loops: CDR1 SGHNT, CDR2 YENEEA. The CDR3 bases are TGTGCCAGCAGCTTTAAACAGGCTCAAGAGACCCAGTACTTC. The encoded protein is CASSFKQAQETQYF.

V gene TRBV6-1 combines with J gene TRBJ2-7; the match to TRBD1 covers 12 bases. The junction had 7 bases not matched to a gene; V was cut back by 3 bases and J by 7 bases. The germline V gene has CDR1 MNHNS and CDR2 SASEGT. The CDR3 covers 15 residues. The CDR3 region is CASSELGQGAREQYF. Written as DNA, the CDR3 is TGTGCCAGCAGTGAGCTGGGACAGGGGGCGCGGGAGCAGTACTTC.